The entry that follows covers one TCR beta chain sequence. The sample is drawn from a study of blood T cell repertoires in COVID-19. For the study at large: Sample material is recorded as cDNA or gDNA derived from T cells, B-cell-depleted T cells, or PBMCs.

Source study methods: For nucleated cells, counts were estimated from reference gene primer amplification. Data came from immunoSEQ multiplex PCR; TCRdb stores just in-frame clones and leaves some out. That table is the source of V, J and clone size, and D and trimming were worked out from the DNA. The table shows roughly 150,000 clones, with approximately 88% occurring only once. CDR1 is SGHAT, CDR2 FQNNGV, per germline. The CDR3 contains 16 residues. V lost 5 bases and J lost 1, with 14 bases in between. Across under 25 US areas, participants ranged in age from 18 to 89 years. Participants' reported clinical history set cohort assignment.

The specimen sequenced was PBMCs or T cells enriched from blood (not recorded which). The TCR originated in a man in his 70s who had been exposed to COVID-19. The V call is TRBV11-2, the J call TRBJ1-4, with no clear D. CDR3 protein: CASSPKAGRTNEKLFF. CDR3 bases: TGTGCCAGCAGCCCAAAAGCGGGGAGAACTAATGAAAAACTGTTTTTT. Drawing the rest from reference TRBV11-2 and TRBJ1-4, the complete variable domain is EAGVAQSPRYKIIEKRQSVAFWCNPISGHATLYWYQQILGQGPKLLIQFQNNGVVDDSQLPKDRFSAERLKGVDSTLKIQPAKLEDSAVYLCASSPKAGRTNEKLFFGSGTQLSVL.